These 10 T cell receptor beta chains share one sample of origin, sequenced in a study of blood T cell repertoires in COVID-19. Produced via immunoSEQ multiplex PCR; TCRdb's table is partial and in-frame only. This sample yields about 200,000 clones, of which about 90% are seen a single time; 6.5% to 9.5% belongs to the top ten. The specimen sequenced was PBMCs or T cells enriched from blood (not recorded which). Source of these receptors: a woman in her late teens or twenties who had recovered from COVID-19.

CDR3 nucleotide sequence: TGTGCCAGCAGTTGGGCAGGGGGGATTGAAGCTTTCTTT. Translating it yields CASSWAGGIEAFF. The V gene is TRBV27, the J gene TRBJ1-1; 7 bases match TRBD1. Germline-derived CDR1 and CDR2 are MNHEY and SMNVEV (reference sequence). J lost 7 bases, V lost 4 bases, and 6 bases had no gene match. There are 13 residues in the CDR3.

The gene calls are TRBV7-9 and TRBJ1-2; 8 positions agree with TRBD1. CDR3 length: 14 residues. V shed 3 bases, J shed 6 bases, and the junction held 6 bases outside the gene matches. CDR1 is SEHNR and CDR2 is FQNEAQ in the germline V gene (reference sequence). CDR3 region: CASSFEDRVDGYTF. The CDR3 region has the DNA TGTGCCAGCAGCTTCGAGGACAGGGTCGATGGCTACACCTTC.

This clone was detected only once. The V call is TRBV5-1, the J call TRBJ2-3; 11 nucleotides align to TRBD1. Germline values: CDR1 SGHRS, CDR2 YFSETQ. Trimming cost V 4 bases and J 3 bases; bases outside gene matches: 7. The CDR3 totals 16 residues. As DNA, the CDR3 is TGCGCCAGCAGCGAGAGGACAGGGGGCCGGACAGATACGCAGTATTTT. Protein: CASSERTGGRTDTQYF. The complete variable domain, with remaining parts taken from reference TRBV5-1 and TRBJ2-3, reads KAGVTQTPRYLIKTRGQQVTLSCSPISGHRSVSWYQQTPGQGLQFLFEYFSETQRNKGNFPGRFSGRQFSNSRSEMNVSTLELGDSALYLCASSERTGGRTDTQYFGPGTRLTVL.

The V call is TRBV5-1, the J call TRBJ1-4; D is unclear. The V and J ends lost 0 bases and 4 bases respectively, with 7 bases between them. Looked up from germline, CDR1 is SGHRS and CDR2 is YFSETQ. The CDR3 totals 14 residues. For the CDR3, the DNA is TGCGCCAGCAGCTTGGGGAGCCTTAATGAAAAACTGTTTTTT. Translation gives CASSLGSLNEKLFF.

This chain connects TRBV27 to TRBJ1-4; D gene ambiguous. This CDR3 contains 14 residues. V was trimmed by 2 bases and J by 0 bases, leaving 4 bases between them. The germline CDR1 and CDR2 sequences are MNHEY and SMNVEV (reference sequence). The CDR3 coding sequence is TGTGCCAGCAGTTTAAAGCCAACTAATGAAAAACTGTTTTTT. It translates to CASSLKPTNEKLFF.

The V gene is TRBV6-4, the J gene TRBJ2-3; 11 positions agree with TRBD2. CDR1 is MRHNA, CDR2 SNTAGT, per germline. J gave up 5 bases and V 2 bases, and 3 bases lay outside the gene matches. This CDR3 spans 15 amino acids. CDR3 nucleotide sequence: TGTGCCAGCAGTGACCGTAGCGGGGGGGTAGATACGCAGTATTTT. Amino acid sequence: CASSDRSGGVDTQYF.

The CDR3 is CASRDGRGGYTF. The CDR3 DNA follows: TGTGCCAGCCGGGACGGGAGAGGTGGCTACACCTTC. This sequence joins TRBV28 and TRBJ1-2; the D gene is possibly TRBD1 (5 bases). Trimming shortened V by 8 bases and J by 7 bases, and 14 bases separated the two germline ends. The germline V gene encodes CDR1 MDHEN and CDR2 SYDVKM. The CDR3 is made up of 12 amino acids.

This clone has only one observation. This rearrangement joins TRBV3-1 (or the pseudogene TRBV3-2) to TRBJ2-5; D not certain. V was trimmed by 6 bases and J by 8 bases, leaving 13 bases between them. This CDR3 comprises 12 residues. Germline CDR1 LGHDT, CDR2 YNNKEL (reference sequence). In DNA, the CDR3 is TGTGCCAGCAGTCCCCAGAGGAGAACCCAGTACTTC. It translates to CASSPQRRTQYF.

CDR3 in amino acids: CASTSTESSLHF. CDR3 DNA: TGTGCCAGCACCTCGACAGAATCGTCCCTCCACTTT. This chain joins TRBV28 and TRBJ1-6, with D possibly being TRBD1 (5 bases). V was cut by 7 bases and J by 14 bases, with 15 bases left in between. The germline CDR1 and CDR2 sequences are MDHEN and SYDVKM. The CDR3 covers 12 residues.

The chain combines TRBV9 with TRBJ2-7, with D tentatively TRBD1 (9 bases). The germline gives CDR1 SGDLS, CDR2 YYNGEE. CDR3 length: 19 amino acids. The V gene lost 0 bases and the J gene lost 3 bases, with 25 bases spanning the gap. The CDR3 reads CASSVASGGTGMSLYEQYF. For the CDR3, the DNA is TGTGCCAGCAGCGTAGCTTCGGGGGGGACAGGGATGTCCCTCTACGAGCAGTACTTC. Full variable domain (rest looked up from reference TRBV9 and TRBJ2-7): DSGVTQTPKHLITATGQRVTLRCSPRSGDLSVYWYQQSLDQGLQFLIQYYNGEERAKGNILERFSAQQFPDLHSELNLSSLELGDSALYFCASSVASGGTGMSLYEQYFGPGTRLTVT.